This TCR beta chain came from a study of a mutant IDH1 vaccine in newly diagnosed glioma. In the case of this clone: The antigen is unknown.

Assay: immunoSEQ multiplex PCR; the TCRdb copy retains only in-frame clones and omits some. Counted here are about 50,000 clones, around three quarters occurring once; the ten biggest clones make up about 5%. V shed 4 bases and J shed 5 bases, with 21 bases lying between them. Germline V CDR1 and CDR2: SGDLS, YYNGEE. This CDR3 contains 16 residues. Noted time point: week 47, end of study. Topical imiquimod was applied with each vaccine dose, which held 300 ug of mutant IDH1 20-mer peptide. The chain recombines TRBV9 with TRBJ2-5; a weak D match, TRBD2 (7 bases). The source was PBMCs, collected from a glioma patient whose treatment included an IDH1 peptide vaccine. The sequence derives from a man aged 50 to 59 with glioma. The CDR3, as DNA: TGTGCCAGCAGCACCCAGTGGGGGGGGGCCGGGGAGACCCAGTACTTC. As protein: CASSTQWGGAGETQYF.